This is a list of T cell receptor beta chains from one sample in a study of cytomegalovirus exposure and HLA in healthy donors. The method was immunoSEQ multiplex PCR; TCRdb's version includes in-frame clones alone and lacks a portion of them. The profile shows about 150,000 clones, about 78% of them singletons. Source material: PBMCs. The receptors shown here come from a woman aged 45-65 years in good health and CMV-seropositive. Each CDR3 is given with its conserved first and last residue. The order of the fields is J gene, clone size, V gene, D gene, CDR3 protein, CDR3 DNA. The D gene is left open where the match is weak. A clone size is listed for some rows: how often the clone was seen (once, few, many), or a class if it is expanded.

J: TRBJ2-3
size: .
V: TRBV9
D: TRBD2
CDR3: CASSVGGLANTQYF
DNA: TGTGCCAGCAGCGTAGGGGGACTAGCAAATACGCAGTATTTT

J: TRBJ1-1
size: few
V: TRBV2
D: .
CDR3: CASKNTGNTEAFF
DNA: TGTGCCAGCAAAAACACAGGGAACACTGAAGCTTTCTTT

J: TRBJ2-3
size: once
V: TRBV4-2
D: TRBD2
CDR3: CASSQVPRTSGTTDTQYF
DNA: TGTGCCAGCAGCCAAGTCCCCAGGACTAGCGGTACCACAGATACGCAGTATTTT

J: TRBJ2-3
size: .
V: TRBV25-1
D: TRBD1
CDR3: CASSEVGRGPDTQYF
DNA: TGTGCCAGCAGTGAGGTGGGCAGGGGGCCAGATACGCAGTATTTT

J: TRBJ1-2
size: few
V: TRBV6-1
D: .
CDR3: CASSEAQALIAF
DNA: TGTGCCAGCAGTGAAGCGCAGGCCTTGATCGCCTTC

J: TRBJ2-3
size: .
V: TRBV18
D: TRBD1
CDR3: CASSPPAGGYTQYF
DNA: TGTGCCAGCTCACCACCGGCAGGGGGATATACGCAGTATTTT

J: TRBJ2-2
size: few
V: TRBV6-4
D: TRBD2
CDR3: CASSDSSGGANTGELFF
DNA: TGTGCCAGCAGTGACTCAAGCGGGGGGGCGAACACCGGGGAGCTGTTTTTT

J: TRBJ2-1
size: .
V: TRBV27
D: TRBD2
CDR3: CASRTSGGVSYNEQFF
DNA: TGTGCCAGCCGTACTAGCGGGGGGGTCTCCTACAATGAGCAGTTCTTC

J: TRBJ1-2
size: many
V: TRBV11-2
D: .
CDR3: CASSFAATPVPYGYTF
DNA: TGTGCCAGCAGCTTCGCCGCTACCCCTGTTCCTTATGGCTACACCTTC

J: TRBJ2-5
size: .
V: TRBV6-5
D: TRBD2
CDR3: CASRTSGGRGETQYF
DNA: TGTGCCAGCAGAACTAGCGGGGGCCGAGGGGAGACCCAGTACTTC

J: TRBJ1-2
size: .
V: TRBV30
D: .
CDR3: CAWSATGAGAGYTF
DNA: TGTGCCTGGAGTGCTACCGGGGCAGGGGCTGGCTACACCTTC

J: TRBJ1-6
size: .
V: TRBV30
D: .
CDR3: CAWSRGGLFASPLHF
DNA: TGTGCCTGGAGTAGGGGGGGACTCTTTGCATCACCCCTCCACTTT

J: TRBJ2-3
size: .
V: TRBV14
D: .
CDR3: CASSQTRYTDTQYF
DNA: TGTGCCAGCAGCCAGACTAGATACACAGATACGCAGTATTTT

J: TRBJ2-5
size: .
V: TRBV30
D: .
CDR3: CAWNRGIGETQYF
DNA: TGTGCCTGGAACCGGGGAATCGGTGAGACCCAGTACTTC